Below are 27 T cell receptor beta chains sequenced from a single sample in a study of blood T cell repertoires in COVID-19. Profiling relied on immunoSEQ multiplex PCR, and the TCRdb table lists in-frame clones only, not all of them. Seen here are 270,000 or so clones, less than 85% observed once, and the top ten hold approximately 3.1%. Sequenced sample: peripheral blood. The receptors stem from a woman younger than 30 with acute or convalescent COVID-19.

This chain joins TRBV2 and TRBJ2-6; 8 bases agree with TRBD1. After removal of 8 bases from V and 1 base from J, the junction contained 7 bases not matched to a gene. Per the germline V gene, CDR1 is SNHLY and CDR2 is FYNNEI. CDR3 length equals 16 residues. The CDR3 bases are TGTGCCAGCTGGACAGGGCCCTTTTCTGGGGCCAACGTCCTGACTTTC. Translating it yields CASWTGPFSGANVLTF.

This rearrangement joins TRBV13 to TRBJ1-2, with D possibly matching TRBD1 (5 bases). The V end was cut by 1 base, the J end by 4 bases, with 13 bases between. Germline CDR1 is PRHDT and CDR2 is FYEKMQ (reference sequence). The CDR3 spans 15 residues. The CDR3, as DNA: TGTGCCAGCAGCTTAGTTCAGGGATCGGGCTATGGCTACACCTTC. Protein sequence: CASSLVQGSGYGYTF.

This clone was counted between two and nine times. This chain joins TRBV19 and TRBJ2-3, with D tentatively TRBD2 (5 bases). Germline assignment: CDR1 LNHDA and CDR2 SQIVND (reference sequence). The CDR3 is 15 residues long. Trimming shortened V by 1 base and J by 0 bases, and 8 bases separated the two germline ends. CDR3 nucleotide sequence: TGTGCCAGTAGTATAGGAGCGGTTAGCACAGATACGCAGTATTTT. As protein: CASSIGAVSTDTQYF.

The CDR3 here is CASSWASGRVDEQFF. The CDR3, as DNA: TGTGCCAGCAGTTGGGCTAGCGGGAGGGTGGATGAGCAGTTCTTC. The chain is built from TRBV27 and TRBJ2-1, with 12 bases identical to TRBD2. The CDR3 contains 15 residues. The ends lost 4 bases at V and 8 bases at J; junction bases unmatched: 6. Germline V gives CDR1 MNHEY, CDR2 SMNVEV (reference sequence).

J is TRBJ2-7 and V is TRBV18, with TRBD2 matching over 7 bases. V trimming: 3 bases; J trimming: 0 bases; junction bases outside the gene matches: 5. This CDR3 has 15 residues. Germline V gene sequence: CDR1 KGHSH, CDR2 LQKENI. The CDR3 is CASSPLAATSYEQYF. DNA of the CDR3: TGTGCCAGCTCACCTCTAGCGGCAACCTCCTACGAGCAGTACTTC.

This chain connects TRBV6-2 or TRBV6-3 to TRBJ1-2, with 11 bases aligning to TRBD1. Losses at the gene ends were 2 bases for V and 4 bases for J; bases not matched to a gene: 3. The CDR3 is 15 amino acids. From germline, CDR1 is MNHEY and CDR2 SVGEGT. CDR3 amino acids: CASSYGGTGGYGYTF. CDR3 sequence (DNA): TGTGCCAGCAGTTACGGAGGGACAGGGGGCTATGGCTACACCTTC.

This chain links TRBV6-2 or TRBV6-3 with TRBJ2-1, with 16 positions matching TRBD2. This CDR3 has 19 amino acids. In germline, CDR1 is MNHEY, CDR2 SVGEGT. Trimming took 4 bases from V and 5 from J; bases not matched to a gene: 11. The CDR3 is CASSFRGLAGGPADNEQFF. The CDR3 DNA sequence: TGTGCCAGCAGTTTTCGGGGACTAGCGGGAGGGCCTGCCGACAATGAGCAGTTCTTC.

This chain connects TRBV7-2 to TRBJ2-3; D unclear. V was pared by 0 bases and J by 1 base, with 8 bases between. Germline-derived CDR1 and CDR2 are SGHTA and FQGNSA. CDR3 length: 15 residues. CDR3 in amino acids: CASSLAPPGTDTQYF. The CDR3 nucleotides are TGTGCCAGCAGCTTAGCTCCCCCGGGCACAGATACGCAGTATTTT.

The genes are TRBV7-3 and TRBJ2-1; 12 positions agree with TRBD2. CDR1 is SGHTA and CDR2 is FQGTGA in the germline V gene. This CDR3 is built from 16 residues. V lost 0 bases to trimming and J lost 6 bases; unmatched junction nucleotides: 3. CDR3 residues: CASSLTPSGRVNEQFF. Written as DNA, the CDR3 is TGTGCCAGCAGCTTAACCCCTAGCGGGAGGGTCAATGAGCAGTTCTTC. The full variable domain, its missing parts supplied by reference TRBV7-3 and TRBJ2-1, is GAGVSQTPSNKVTEKGKYVELRCDPISGHTALYWYRQSLGQGPEFLIYFQGTGAADDSGLPNDRFFAVRPEGSVSTLKIQRTERGDSAVYLCASSLTPSGRVNEQFFGPGTRLTVL.

This clone occurred a few times. The V gene is TRBV24-1, the J gene TRBJ2-7; 8 positions agree with TRBD1. The CDR3 is made up of 16 amino acids. V lost 3 bases and J lost 0; bases outside the gene matches: 6. Germline loops: CDR1 KGHDR, CDR2 SFDVKD. The CDR3 DNA is TGTGCCACCAGTGATACGGGACAGGACAGCTCCTACGAGCAGTACTTC. As protein: CATSDTGQDSSYEQYF.

This clone was detected only once. The chain combines TRBV7-9 with TRBJ2-2; perhaps TRBD2 as D (5 bases). Germline V lookup: CDR1 SEHNR, CDR2 FQNEAQ (reference sequence). Trimming stripped 6 bases from V and 1 base from J, with 18 bases between. This CDR3 region has 17 residues. In DNA, the CDR3 is TGTGCCAGCAGTCCCGTAGGGTCCAGCGGGAACACCGGGGAGCTGTTTTTT. Its protein is CASSPVGSSGNTGELFF.

This clone was detected a few times. CDR3 sequence (DNA): TGTGCCAGCAGCTTAGGGGTGGGGCGGAGACCCTACGAGCAGTACTTC. It yields the protein CASSLGVGRRPYEQYF. The V and J genes are TRBV7-2 and TRBJ2-7, with D perhaps matching TRBD1 (5 bases). V dropped 1 base and J dropped 2 bases, with 15 bases sitting between them. Germline loops: CDR1 SGHTA, CDR2 FQGNSA. The CDR3 covers 16 residues.

This clone came up once. The chain uses TRBV7-9 and TRBJ2-1; weak D call: TRBD2 (6 bases). Germline V gives CDR1 SEHNR, CDR2 FQNEAQ (reference sequence). The CDR3 contains 14 residues. V lost 3 bases and J lost 5, with 11 bases in between. The CDR3 is CASSFGRSDNEQFF. CDR3 in DNA: TGTGCCAGCAGCTTCGGGAGAAGCGACAATGAGCAGTTCTTC.

In this sample, this clone turned up a few times. The chain carries TRBV28 and TRBJ1-2; a weak D match, TRBD1 (5 bases). CDR3 length equals 10 residues. In germline, CDR1 is MDHEN, CDR2 SYDVKM. Trimming took off 6 bases at V and 8 bases at J, with 7 bases between the two ends. The CDR3 DNA follows: TGTGCCAGCAGCGCAGGGGGCTACACCTTC. The encoded protein is CASSAGGYTF.

J is TRBJ1-2 and V is TRBV9; the D gene is possibly TRBD1 (6 bases). Germline V gene data show CDR1 as SGDLS and CDR2 as YYNGEE. Trimming took off 0 bases at V and 8 bases at J, with 17 bases between the two ends. The CDR3 covers 15 residues. The DNA for the CDR3 is TGTGCCAGCAGCGTAGGGACAGCCAACGTGGGGGGCTACACCTTC. Translating gives CASSVGTANVGGYTF.

The chain recombines TRBV18 with TRBJ2-2; weak D call: TRBD1 (5 bases). CDR1 is KGHSH, CDR2 LQKENI, per germline. This CDR3 contains 14 residues. V gave up 1 base and J gave up 4 bases, with 7 bases separating them. CDR3: CASSPQGFTGELFF. The CDR3 bases are TGTGCCAGCTCACCACAGGGGTTCACCGGGGAGCTGTTTTTT.

The V and J genes are TRBV5-1 and TRBJ1-4, with D unresolved. The CDR3 contains 17 residues. CDR1 and CDR2 from the germline V gene are SGHRS and YFSETQ. V was cut by 4 bases and J by 0 bases, with 16 bases left in between. The CDR3 here is CASSIRRLGATNEKLFF. The CDR3 bases are TGCGCCAGCAGCATTCGACGTTTGGGAGCAACTAATGAAAAACTGTTTTTT. Full variable domain (missing parts from reference TRBV5-1 and TRBJ1-4): KAGVTQTPRYLIKTRGQQVTLSCSPISGHRSVSWYQQTPGQGLQFLFEYFSETQRNKGNFPGRFSGRQFSNSRSEMNVSTLELGDSALYLCASSIRRLGATNEKLFFGSGTQLSVL.

This clone has only a few counts. The chain is built from TRBV29-1 and TRBJ2-1; 12 bases match TRBD2. Germline V gene data show CDR1 as SQVTM and CDR2 as ANQGSEA. After removal of 4 bases from V and 0 bases from J, the junction contained 13 bases not matched to a gene. This CDR3 is 19 amino acids long. The CDR3 DNA is TGCAGCGTTGGTCTCGGACTAGCGGGACATCCGAGCTCCTACAATGAGCAGTTCTTC. Protein product: CSVGLGLAGHPSSYNEQFF.

V usage is TRBV11-2 and J usage is TRBJ2-2; no clear D. The CDR3 extends over 16 amino acids. Deletions cut 1 base from V and 3 bases from J, with 12 bases between. Germline lookup yields CDR1 SGHAT and CDR2 FQNNGV. In nucleotides, the CDR3 is TGTGCCAGCAGCTTAGGGCTAGTTCGGGACACCGGGGAGCTGTTTTTT. Encoded protein: CASSLGLVRDTGELFF.

A single count supports this clone. The chain recombines TRBV15 with TRBJ1-4; 8 bases match TRBD1. Unmatched junction bases numbered 14, after V lost 0 bases and J lost 8 bases. The CDR3 is 18 amino acids. Germline values: CDR1 LNHNV, CDR2 YYDKDF (reference sequence). The CDR3 region is CATSRDQVVFRGPEKLFF. The CDR3 DNA reads as TGTGCCACCAGCAGAGATCAGGTCGTGTTCAGGGGGCCGGAAAAACTGTTTTTT.

The chain couples TRBV18 to TRBJ1-6; 7 bases are shared with TRBD1. The junction had 1 base not matched to a gene; V was cut back by 4 bases and J by 4 bases. Germline assignment: CDR1 KGHSH and CDR2 LQKENI. The CDR3 contains 14 residues. The CDR3, as DNA: TGTGCCAGCTCACAGGACAGGTATAATTCACCCCTCCACTTT. This encodes CASSQDRYNSPLHF.

The chain employs TRBV9 and TRBJ2-2, with 8 positions matching TRBD2. CDR3 size: 15 residues. Germline lookup yields CDR1 SGDLS and CDR2 YYNGEE. The junction had 4 bases not matched to a gene; V was cut back by 0 bases and J by 6 bases. CDR3 loop: CASSVASAGAGELFF. CDR3 nucleotide sequence: TGTGCCAGCAGCGTAGCGTCAGCGGGAGCCGGGGAGCTGTTTTTT.

The chain carries TRBV4-3 and TRBJ1-5; no reliable D call. Germline lookup yields CDR1 LGHNA and CDR2 YSLEER. The CDR3 runs 13 residues. V lost 1 base and J 3 bases, leaving 4 bases between the germline ends. DNA for the CDR3: TGCGCCAGCAGCCAAGGAGTCAATCAGCCCCAGCATTTT. Protein sequence: CASSQGVNQPQHF.

This clone has just one count. The chain uses TRBV24-1 and TRBJ2-1; TRBD2 matches 15 bases. The ends lost 12 bases at V and 7 bases at J; junction bases unmatched: 3. This CDR3 has 13 residues. From germline, CDR1 is KGHDR and CDR2 SFDVKD. CDR3 amino acids: CAAGTSGRNEQFF. The DNA for the CDR3 is TGTGCCGCCGGGACTAGCGGGAGGAATGAGCAGTTCTTC.

This clone has just one count. This chain joins TRBV4-2 and TRBJ2-3; TRBD2 matches 10 bases. V was clipped by 4 bases and J by 5 bases; unmatched bases: 12. Germline CDR1 reads LGHNA; CDR2 reads YNFKEQ. The CDR3 is 17 amino acids. The CDR3 sequence: CASSPQELVAGGDTQYF. The DNA for the CDR3 is TGTGCCAGCAGCCCCCAGGAGTTGGTAGCGGGAGGAGATACGCAGTATTTT.

This clone was seen a few times. CDR3 residues: CASSVRTGGSDTQYF. The CDR3 DNA reads TGTGCCAGCAGCGTACGGACAGGGGGGTCAGATACGCAGTATTTT. This chain links TRBV9 with TRBJ2-3; 10 positions match TRBD1. V was pared by 1 base and J by 4 bases, with 3 bases of the junction left unmatched. The CDR3 has 15 amino acids. Germline values: CDR1 SGDLS, CDR2 YYNGEE. Based on the CDR3 plus reference TRBV9 and TRBJ2-3, the full variable domain is DSGVTQTPKHLITATGQRVTLRCSPRSGDLSVYWYQQSLDQGLQFLIQYYNGEERAKGNILERFSAQQFPDLHSELNLSSLELGDSALYFCASSVRTGGSDTQYFGPGTRLTVL.

This clone is a singleton in its sample. CDR3 bases: TGTGCCAGCAGCTATTCAGGGGCCCAAATCTACGAGCAGTACTTC. Its protein is CASSYSGAQIYEQYF. The rearrangement links TRBV6-5 to TRBJ2-7, with D possibly TRBD1 on 6 matching bases. Germline loops: CDR1 MNHEY, CDR2 SVGAGI. Trimming left V 6 bases short and J 3 bases short, with 18 bases between. The length of the CDR3 is 15 residues.